Listed here is a single T cell receptor beta chain. Source study methods: Estimation of nucleated cell counts was performed using reference gene primer amplification. Assay used: immunoSEQ multiplex PCR; TCRdb lists only in-frame clones, some missing. Clone size and the V and J calls come from that table; the DNA yielded D and trimming. The table includes about 180,000 clones, approximately 86% detected once. This record belongs to a study of blood T cell repertoires in COVID-19. V lost 0 bases to trimming and J lost 4 bases, with 8 bases between them. Germline V gene sequence: CDR1 SGHTA, CDR2 FQGTGA. This CDR3 comprises 14 residues.

The V call is TRBV7-3, the J call TRBJ2-3; tentatively, D is TRBD2 (5 bases). Sequenced sample: peripheral blood. The receptor was isolated from a woman older than 75 with active or convalescent COVID-19. DNA of the CDR3: TGTGCCAGCAGCTTAACGGGAGTTGCAGATACGCAGTATTTT. This translates into CASSLTGVADTQYF.